The 7 T cell receptor beta chains in this list originate from one sample, sequenced in a study of T cells in Graves' hyperthyroidism and ophthalmopathy (dated 2019 in TCRdb). The library came from multiplex PCR. Data came from an Illumina HiSeq 2000. The TCR beta CDR3 regions were amplified from RNA transcripts. A first-round RT-PCR of the TCR CDR3 used the HTBI primer set with the Qiagen OneStep RT-PCR kit. The public reads were reprocessed in TCRdb via fastp at Q25 and MiXCR, keeping in-frame beta chains. Rows with a matching CDR3 protein are joined into one entry that keeps the most common DNA and genes. This sample holds around 420,000 distinct CDR3 sequences; 15% to 18% were observed only once. 14% of the sample comes from the top ten. Sequencing input: blood. The receptor set was obtained from a woman under 30 with Graves' hyperthyroidism.

V is TRBV6-1 and J is TRBJ2-7; D perhaps matches TRBD1 (6 bases). In germline, CDR1 is MNHNS, CDR2 SASEGT. Deletions cut 10 bases from V and 2 bases from J, with 15 bases between. This CDR3 contains 13 residues. The CDR3, as DNA: TGTGCCACCCTAACCCACAGGGCCTACGAGCAGTACTTC. Protein sequence: CATLTHRAYEQYF.

This clonotype was counted many times. The chain carries TRBV3-1 and TRBJ1-2, with 8 positions matching TRBD1. The CDR3 consists of 15 residues. Unmatched junction bases numbered 10, after V lost 6 bases and J lost 4 bases. Germline-derived CDR1 and CDR2 are LGHDT and YNNKEL (reference sequence). This chain's CDR3 is CASSPSGTGSYGYTF. CDR3 nucleotide sequence: TGTGCCAGCAGTCCTTCCGGGACAGGATCCTATGGCTACACCTTC.

This clonotype was found once. The chain joins TRBV25-1 to TRBJ1-1; D gene uncertain. From germline, CDR1 is MGHDK and CDR2 SYGVNS. V lost 2 bases to trimming and J lost 5 bases, with 15 bases between them. The CDR3 is made up of 15 amino acids. CDR3 residues: CASSEQVGKHTEAFF. DNA for the CDR3: TGTGCCAGCAGTGAACAGGTCGGAAAACATACTGAAGCTTTCTTT.

This clonotype was observed many times. V is TRBV28 and J is TRBJ1-4; no clear D gene. V was trimmed by 3 bases and J by 5 bases, leaving 10 bases between them. The CDR3 length is 14 residues. The germline V gene encodes CDR1 MDHEN and CDR2 SYDVKM. CDR3 DNA sequence: TGTGCCAGCAGTTTGGGAAACAGAAATGAAAAACTGTTTTTT. Protein product: CASSLGNRNEKLFF.

This clonotype was detected ten times or more. V usage is TRBV24-1 and J usage is TRBJ1-2, with D tentatively TRBD1 (6 bases). CDR3 length equals 14 residues. Germline CDR1 reads KGHDR; CDR2 reads SFDVKD. Trimming left V 5 bases short and J 4 bases short, with 13 bases between. The CDR3 DNA is TGTGCCACCAGTGGCACAGGGAGGACCTATGGCTACACCTTC. Its translation is CATSGTGRTYGYTF.

This clonotype was recorded many times. The gene calls are TRBV28 and TRBJ2-1; D unresolved. Germline assignment: CDR1 MDHEN and CDR2 SYDVKM. V lost 5 bases to trimming and J lost 16 bases, with 18 bases between them. This CDR3 region has 12 residues. In DNA form, the CDR3 reads TGTGCCAGCAGTGGCCGGACGCCCCGCAGTTTCTTC. It yields the protein CASSGRTPRSFF.

In its sample, this clonotype was seen a few times. The chain carries TRBV15 and TRBJ2-7; D not resolved. CDR3 size: 13 residues. Germline CDR1 reads LNHNV; CDR2 reads YYDKDF (reference sequence). V lost 1 base, J lost 5 bases, and 9 bases lay in between. In DNA, the CDR3 is TGTGCCACCAGCAGAGCACAGAGAAACGAGCAGTACTTC. Encoded protein: CATSRAQRNEQYF.